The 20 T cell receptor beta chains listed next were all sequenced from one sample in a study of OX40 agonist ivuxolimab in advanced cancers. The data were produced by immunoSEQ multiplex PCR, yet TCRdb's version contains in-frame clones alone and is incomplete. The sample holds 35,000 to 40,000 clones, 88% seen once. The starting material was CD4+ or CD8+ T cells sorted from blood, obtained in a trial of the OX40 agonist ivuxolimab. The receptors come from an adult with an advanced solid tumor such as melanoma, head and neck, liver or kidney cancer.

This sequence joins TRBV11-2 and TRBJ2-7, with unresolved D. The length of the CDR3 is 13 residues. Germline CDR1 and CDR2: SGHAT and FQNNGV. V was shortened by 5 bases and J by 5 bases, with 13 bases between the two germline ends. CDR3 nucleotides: TGTGCCAGCAGCGATTCCAACCCTGACGAGCAGTACTTC. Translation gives CASSDSNPDEQYF.

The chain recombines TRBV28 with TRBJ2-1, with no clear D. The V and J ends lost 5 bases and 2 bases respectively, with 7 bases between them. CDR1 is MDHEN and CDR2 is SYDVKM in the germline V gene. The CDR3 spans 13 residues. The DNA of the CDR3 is TGTGCCAGCAGTCCACGGGCCTACAATGAGCAGTTCTTC. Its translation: CASSPRAYNEQFF.

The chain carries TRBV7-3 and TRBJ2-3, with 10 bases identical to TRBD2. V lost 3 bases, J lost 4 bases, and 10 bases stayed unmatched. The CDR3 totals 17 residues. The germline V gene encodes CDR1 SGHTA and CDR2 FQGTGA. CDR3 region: CASSFGLAGEGADTQYF. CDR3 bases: TGTGCCAGCAGCTTCGGCCTAGCGGGAGAGGGCGCAGATACGCAGTATTTT. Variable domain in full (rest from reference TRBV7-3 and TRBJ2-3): GAGVSQTPSNKVTEKGKYVELRCDPISGHTALYWYRQSLGQGPEFLIYFQGTGAADDSGLPNDRFFAVRPEGSVSTLKIQRTERGDSAVYLCASSFGLAGEGADTQYFGPGTRLTVL.

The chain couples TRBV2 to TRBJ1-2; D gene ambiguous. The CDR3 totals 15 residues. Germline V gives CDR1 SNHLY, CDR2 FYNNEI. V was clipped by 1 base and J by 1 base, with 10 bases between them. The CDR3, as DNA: TGTGCCAGCAGTGAAGAAGTATACCTTAACTATGGCTACACCTTC. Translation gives CASSEEVYLNYGYTF.

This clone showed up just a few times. The CDR3 DNA sequence: TGTGCCAGCATTCTCGGGACTGAAGCTTTCTTT. This translates into CASILGTEAFF. This chain links TRBV7-8 with TRBJ1-1, with unresolved D. The V gene's germline CDR1 is SGHVS and CDR2 FQNEAQ. V lost 7 bases and J 5 bases, leaving 8 bases between the germline ends. The CDR3 contains 11 residues.

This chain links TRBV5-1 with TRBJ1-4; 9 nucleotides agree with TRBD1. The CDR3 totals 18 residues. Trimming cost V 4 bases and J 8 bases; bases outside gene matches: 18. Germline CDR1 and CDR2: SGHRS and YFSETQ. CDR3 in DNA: TGCGCCAGCAGCCCTAGTGATTCTTGGGGACAGGGTGGCGAAAAACTGTTTTTT. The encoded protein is CASSPSDSWGQGGEKLFF.

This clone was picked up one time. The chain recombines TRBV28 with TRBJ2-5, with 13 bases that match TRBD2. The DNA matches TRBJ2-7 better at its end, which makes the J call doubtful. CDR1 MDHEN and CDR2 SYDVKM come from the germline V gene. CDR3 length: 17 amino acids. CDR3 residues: CASSTLPSGLAGSEQYF. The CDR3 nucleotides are TGTGCCAGCAGTACACTCCCGTCGGGACTAGCGGGAAGCGAGCAGTACTTC.

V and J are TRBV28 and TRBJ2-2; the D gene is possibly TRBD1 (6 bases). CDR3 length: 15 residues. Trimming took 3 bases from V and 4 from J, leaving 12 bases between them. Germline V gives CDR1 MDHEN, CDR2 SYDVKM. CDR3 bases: TGTGCCAGCAGTTTCGTACAGGGCGGCACCGGGGAGCTGTTTTTT. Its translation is CASSFVQGGTGELFF.

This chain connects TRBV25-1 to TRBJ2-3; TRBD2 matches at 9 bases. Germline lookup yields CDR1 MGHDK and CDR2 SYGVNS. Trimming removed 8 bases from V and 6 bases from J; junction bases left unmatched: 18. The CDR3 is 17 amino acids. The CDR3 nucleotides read TGTGCCAGCGCGATGTCGGCTAGCGGGATCCCAGGGGATACGCAGTATTTT. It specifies CASAMSASGIPGDTQYF.

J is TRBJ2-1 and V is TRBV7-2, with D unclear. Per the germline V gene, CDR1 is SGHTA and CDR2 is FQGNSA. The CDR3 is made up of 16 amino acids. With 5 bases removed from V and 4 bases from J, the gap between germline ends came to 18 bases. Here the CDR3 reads CASSPRLADHYNEQFF. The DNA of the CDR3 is TGTGCCAGCAGCCCCCGTTTGGCCGATCATTACAATGAGCAGTTCTTC.

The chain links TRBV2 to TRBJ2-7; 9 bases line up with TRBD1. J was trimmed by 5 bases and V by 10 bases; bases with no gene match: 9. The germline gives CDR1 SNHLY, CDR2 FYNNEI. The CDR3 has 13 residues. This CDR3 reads CATKDRGLDEQYF. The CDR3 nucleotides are TGTGCCACCAAGGACAGGGGACTCGACGAGCAGTACTTC.

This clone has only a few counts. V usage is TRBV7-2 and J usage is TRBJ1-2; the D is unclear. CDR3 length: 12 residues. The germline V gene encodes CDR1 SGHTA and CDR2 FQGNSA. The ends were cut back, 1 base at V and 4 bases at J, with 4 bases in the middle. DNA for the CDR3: TGTGCCAGCAGCTTAGTGGGCTATGGCTACACCTTC. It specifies CASSLVGYGYTF. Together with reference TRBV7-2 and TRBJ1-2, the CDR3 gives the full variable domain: GAGVSQSPSNKVTEKGKDVELRCDPISGHTALYWYRQSLGQGLEFLIYFQGNSAPDKSGLPSDRFSAERTGGSVSTLTIQRTQQEDSAVYLCASSLVGYGYTFGSGTRLTVV.

This CDR3 is CASSLKGTSGGFTDTQYF. The DNA for the CDR3 is TGTGCCAGCAGCTTAAAGGGGACTAGCGGGGGTTTCACAGATACGCAGTATTTT. The chain couples TRBV7-8 to TRBJ2-3, with 14 bases that match TRBD2. V lost 2 bases and J lost 2; bases outside the gene matches: 6. This CDR3 is 18 amino acids long. CDR1 SGHVS and CDR2 FQNEAQ come from the germline V gene.

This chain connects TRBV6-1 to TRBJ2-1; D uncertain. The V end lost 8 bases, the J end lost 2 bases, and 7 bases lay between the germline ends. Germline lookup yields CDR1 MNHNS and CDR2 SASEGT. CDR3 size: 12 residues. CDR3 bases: TGTGCCAGCGACTCCGCCTACAATGAGCAGTTCTTC. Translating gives CASDSAYNEQFF.

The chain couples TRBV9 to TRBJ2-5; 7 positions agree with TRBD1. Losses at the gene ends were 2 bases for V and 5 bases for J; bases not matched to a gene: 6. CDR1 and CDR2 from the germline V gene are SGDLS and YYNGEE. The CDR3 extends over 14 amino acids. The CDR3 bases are TGTGCCAGCAGCGTGGGACAGATTCGGGAGACCCAGTACTTC. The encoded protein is CASSVGQIRETQYF.

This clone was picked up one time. CDR3 DNA sequence: TGTGCCAGCAGTGACCCCAGGGGAGGCACAGATACGCAGTATTTT. It specifies CASSDPRGGTDTQYF. V usage is TRBV6-1 and J usage is TRBJ2-3; the D gene is possibly TRBD1 (6 bases). The CDR3 length is 15 residues. The ends were cut back, 3 bases at V and 1 base at J, with 11 bases in the middle. Germline V gives CDR1 MNHNS, CDR2 SASEGT.

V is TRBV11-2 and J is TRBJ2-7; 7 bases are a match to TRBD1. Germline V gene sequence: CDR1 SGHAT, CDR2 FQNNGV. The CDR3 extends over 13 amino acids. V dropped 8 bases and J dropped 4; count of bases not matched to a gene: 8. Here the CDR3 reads CASLRGGGYEQYF. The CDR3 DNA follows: TGTGCCAGCTTGAGAGGGGGCGGTTACGAGCAGTACTTC.

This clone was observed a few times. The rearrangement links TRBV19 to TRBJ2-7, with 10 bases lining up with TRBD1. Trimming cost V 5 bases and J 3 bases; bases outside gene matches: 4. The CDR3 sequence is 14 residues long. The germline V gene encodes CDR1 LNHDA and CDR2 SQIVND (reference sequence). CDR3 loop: CASSAGQGVYEQYF. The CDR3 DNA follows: TGTGCCAGTAGTGCAGGACAGGGGGTCTACGAGCAGTACTTC.

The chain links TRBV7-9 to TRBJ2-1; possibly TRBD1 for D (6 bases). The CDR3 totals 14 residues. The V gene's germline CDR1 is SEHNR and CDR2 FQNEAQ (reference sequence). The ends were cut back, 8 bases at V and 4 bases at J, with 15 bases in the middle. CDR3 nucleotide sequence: TGTGCCAGCTCCCTCCGGGACAAGTACAATGAGCAGTTCTTC. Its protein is CASSLRDKYNEQFF.

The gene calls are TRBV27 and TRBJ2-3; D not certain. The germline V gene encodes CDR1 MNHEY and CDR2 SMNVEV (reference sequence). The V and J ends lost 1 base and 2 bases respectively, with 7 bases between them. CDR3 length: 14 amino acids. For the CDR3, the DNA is TGTGCCAGCAGTTTATTTCCCCCCACAGATACGCAGTATTTT. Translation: CASSLFPPTDTQYF.